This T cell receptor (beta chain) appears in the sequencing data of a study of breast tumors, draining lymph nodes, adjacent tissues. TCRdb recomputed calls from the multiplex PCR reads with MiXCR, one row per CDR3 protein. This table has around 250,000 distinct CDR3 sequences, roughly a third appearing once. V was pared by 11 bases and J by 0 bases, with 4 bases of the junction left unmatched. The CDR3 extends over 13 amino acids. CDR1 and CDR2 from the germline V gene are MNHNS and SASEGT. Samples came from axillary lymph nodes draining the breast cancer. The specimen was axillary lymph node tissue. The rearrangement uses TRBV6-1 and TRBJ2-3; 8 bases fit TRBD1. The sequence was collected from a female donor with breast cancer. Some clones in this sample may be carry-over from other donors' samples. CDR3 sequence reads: CAGRTGSTDTQYF. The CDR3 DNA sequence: TGTGCCGGAAGGACAGGGAGCACAGATACGCAGTATTTT.